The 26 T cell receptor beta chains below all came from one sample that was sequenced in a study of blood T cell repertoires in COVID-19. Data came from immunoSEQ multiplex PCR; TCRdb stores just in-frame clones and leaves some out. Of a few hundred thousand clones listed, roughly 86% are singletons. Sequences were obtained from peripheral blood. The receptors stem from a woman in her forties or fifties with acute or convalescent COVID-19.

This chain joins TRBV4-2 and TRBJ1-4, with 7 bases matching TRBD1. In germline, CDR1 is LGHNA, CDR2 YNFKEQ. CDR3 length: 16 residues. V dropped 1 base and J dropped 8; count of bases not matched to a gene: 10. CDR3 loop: CASSQALWDSSEKLFF. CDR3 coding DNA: TGTGCCAGCAGCCAAGCGTTATGGGACAGCAGCGAAAAACTGTTTTTT.

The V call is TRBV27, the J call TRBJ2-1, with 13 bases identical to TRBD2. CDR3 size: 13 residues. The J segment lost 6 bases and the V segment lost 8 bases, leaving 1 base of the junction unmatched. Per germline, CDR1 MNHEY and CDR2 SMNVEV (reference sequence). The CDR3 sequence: CASGLAGVNEQFF. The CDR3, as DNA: TGTGCCAGCGGACTAGCGGGGGTCAATGAGCAGTTCTTC.

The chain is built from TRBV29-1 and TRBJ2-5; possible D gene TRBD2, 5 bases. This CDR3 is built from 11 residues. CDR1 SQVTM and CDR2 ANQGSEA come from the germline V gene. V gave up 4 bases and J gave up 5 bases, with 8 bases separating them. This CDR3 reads CSVGTGETQYF. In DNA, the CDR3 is TGCAGCGTTGGAACGGGGGAGACCCAGTACTTC.

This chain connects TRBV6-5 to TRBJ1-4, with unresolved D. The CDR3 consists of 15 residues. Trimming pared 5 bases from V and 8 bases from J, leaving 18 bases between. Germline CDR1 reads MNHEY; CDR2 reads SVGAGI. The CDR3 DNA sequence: TGTGCCAGCAGTCCAACGGGGAGGTACGGAGAAAAACTGTTTTTT. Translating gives CASSPTGRYGEKLFF.

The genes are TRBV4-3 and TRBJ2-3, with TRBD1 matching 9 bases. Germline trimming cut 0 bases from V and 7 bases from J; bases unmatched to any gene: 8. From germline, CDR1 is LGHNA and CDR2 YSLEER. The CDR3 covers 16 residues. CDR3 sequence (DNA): TGCGCCAGCAGCCAAGATCCGGGGACAGGGCGAAATACGCAGTATTTT. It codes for CASSQDPGTGRNTQYF.

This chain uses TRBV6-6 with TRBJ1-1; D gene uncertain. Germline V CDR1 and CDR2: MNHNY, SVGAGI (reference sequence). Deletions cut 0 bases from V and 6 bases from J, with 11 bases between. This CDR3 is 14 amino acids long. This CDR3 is CASSYSNGVPEAFF. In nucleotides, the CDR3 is TGTGCCAGCAGTTACTCGAACGGGGTCCCTGAAGCTTTCTTT.

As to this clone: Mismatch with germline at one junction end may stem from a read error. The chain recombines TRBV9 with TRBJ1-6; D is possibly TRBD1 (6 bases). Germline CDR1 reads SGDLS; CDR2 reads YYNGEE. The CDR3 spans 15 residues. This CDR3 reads CASSSLQQGNPPLHF. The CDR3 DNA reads TGTGCCAGCAGCTCCCTCCAACAGGGTAATCCACCCCTCCACTTT.

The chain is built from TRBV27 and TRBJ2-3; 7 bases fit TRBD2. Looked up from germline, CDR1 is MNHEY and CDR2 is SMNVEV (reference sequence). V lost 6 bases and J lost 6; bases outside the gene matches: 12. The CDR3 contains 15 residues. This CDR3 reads CASRFMGEGRDTQYF. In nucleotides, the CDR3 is TGTGCCAGCAGGTTTATGGGGGAGGGGAGGGATACGCAGTATTTT.

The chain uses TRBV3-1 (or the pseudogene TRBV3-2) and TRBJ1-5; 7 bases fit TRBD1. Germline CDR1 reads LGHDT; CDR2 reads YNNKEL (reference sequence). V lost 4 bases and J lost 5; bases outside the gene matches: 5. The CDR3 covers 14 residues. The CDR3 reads CASSRGQEDQPQHF. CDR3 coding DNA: TGTGCCAGCAGCCGCGGACAGGAAGATCAGCCCCAGCATTTT.

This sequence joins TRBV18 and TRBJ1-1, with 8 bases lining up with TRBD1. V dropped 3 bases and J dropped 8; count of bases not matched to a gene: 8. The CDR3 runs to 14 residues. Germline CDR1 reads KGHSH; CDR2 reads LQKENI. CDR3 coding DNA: TGTGCCAGCTCACCCGGACAGGGAGCGGTAGAAGCTTTCTTT. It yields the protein CASSPGQGAVEAFF. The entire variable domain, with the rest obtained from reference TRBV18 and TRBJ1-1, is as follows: NAGVMQNPRHLVRRRGQEARLRCSPMKGHSHVYWYRQLPEEGLKFMVYLQKENIIDESGMPKERFSAEFPKEGPSILRIQQVVRGDSAAYFCASSPGQGAVEAFFGQGTRLTVV.

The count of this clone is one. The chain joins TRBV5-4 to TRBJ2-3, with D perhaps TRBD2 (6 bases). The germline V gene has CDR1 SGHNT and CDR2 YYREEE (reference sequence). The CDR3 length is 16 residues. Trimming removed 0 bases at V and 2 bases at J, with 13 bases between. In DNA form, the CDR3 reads TGTGCCAGCAGCTTGGATTGGCAGGGACTCACAGATACGCAGTATTTT. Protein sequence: CASSLDWQGLTDTQYF.

The CDR3, as DNA: TGTGCCAGCATGGGCGGGACAGATACGCAGTATTTT. Translating it yields CASMGGTDTQYF. The chain couples TRBV27 to TRBJ2-3; tentatively, D is TRBD2 (5 bases). The germline CDR1 and CDR2 sequences are MNHEY and SMNVEV (reference sequence). This CDR3 comprises 12 residues. The V end lost 7 bases, the J end lost 3 bases, and 8 bases lay between the germline ends.

The CDR3 bases are TGCAGCGTTGAAGATCCGGTCACAGATACGCAGTATTTT. Translation gives CSVEDPVTDTQYF. The V gene is TRBV29-1, the J gene TRBJ2-3; D is ambiguous. The CDR3 runs 13 residues. Germline V gives CDR1 SQVTM, CDR2 ANQGSEA. The ends were cut back, 0 bases at V and 2 bases at J, with 6 bases in the middle.

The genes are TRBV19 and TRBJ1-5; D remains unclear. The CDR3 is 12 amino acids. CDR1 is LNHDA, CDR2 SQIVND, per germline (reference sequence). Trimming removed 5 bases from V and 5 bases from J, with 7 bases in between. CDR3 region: CASSDKYQPQHF. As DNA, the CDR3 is TGTGCCAGTAGTGACAAGTATCAGCCCCAGCATTTT.

CDR3 sequence: CASSLVGRASTDTQYF. The CDR3 DNA reads TGCGCCAGCAGCTTGGTCGGGAGGGCTAGCACAGATACGCAGTATTTT. The chain joins TRBV5-1 to TRBJ2-3; 8 bases are a match to TRBD2. The CDR3 contains 16 residues. Germline loops: CDR1 SGHRS, CDR2 YFSETQ. V lost 0 bases to trimming and J lost 0 bases; unmatched junction nucleotides: 3.

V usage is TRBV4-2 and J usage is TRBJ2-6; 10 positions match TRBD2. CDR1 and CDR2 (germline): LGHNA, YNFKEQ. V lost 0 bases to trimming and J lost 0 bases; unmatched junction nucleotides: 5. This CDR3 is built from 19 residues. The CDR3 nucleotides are TGTGCCAGCAGCCAAGACGCACTAGCGGGGTTCTCTGGGGCCAACGTCCTGACTTTC. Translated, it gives CASSQDALAGFSGANVLTF.

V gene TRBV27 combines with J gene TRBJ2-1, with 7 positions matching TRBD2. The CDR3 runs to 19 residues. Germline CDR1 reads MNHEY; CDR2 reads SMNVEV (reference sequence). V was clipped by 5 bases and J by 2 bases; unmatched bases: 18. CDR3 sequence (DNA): TGTGCCAGCAGTATACAACCCCCCTTACGGGGGGATCCCTACAATGAGCAGTTCTTC. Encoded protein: CASSIQPPLRGDPYNEQFF.

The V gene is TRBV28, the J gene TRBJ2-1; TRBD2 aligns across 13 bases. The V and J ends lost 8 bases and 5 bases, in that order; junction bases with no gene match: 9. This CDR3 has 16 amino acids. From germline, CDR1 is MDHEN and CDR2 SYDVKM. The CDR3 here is CASYSGGLAGNNEQFF. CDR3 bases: TGTGCCAGCTACTCCGGGGGACTAGCGGGGAACAATGAGCAGTTCTTC.

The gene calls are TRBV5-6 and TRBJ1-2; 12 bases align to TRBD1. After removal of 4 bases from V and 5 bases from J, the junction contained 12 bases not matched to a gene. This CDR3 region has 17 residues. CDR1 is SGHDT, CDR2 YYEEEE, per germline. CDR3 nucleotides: TGTGCCAGCAGCCGAAGAGGGACAGGGGGCGCATATTATGGCTACACCTTC. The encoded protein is CASSRRGTGGAYYGYTF.

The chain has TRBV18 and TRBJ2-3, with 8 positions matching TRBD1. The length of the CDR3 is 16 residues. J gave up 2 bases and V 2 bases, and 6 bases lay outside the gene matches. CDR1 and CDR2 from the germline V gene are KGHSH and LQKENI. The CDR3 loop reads CASSPNGQGPTDTQYF. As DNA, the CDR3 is TGTGCCAGCTCACCAAACGGACAGGGACCCACAGATACGCAGTATTTT.

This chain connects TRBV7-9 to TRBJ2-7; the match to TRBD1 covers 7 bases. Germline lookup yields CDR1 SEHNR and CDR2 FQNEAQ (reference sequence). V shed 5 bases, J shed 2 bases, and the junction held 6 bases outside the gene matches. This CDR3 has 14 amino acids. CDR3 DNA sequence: TGTGCCAGCAGCGCCCGGGACAGCACCTACGAGCAGTACTTC. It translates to CASSARDSTYEQYF.

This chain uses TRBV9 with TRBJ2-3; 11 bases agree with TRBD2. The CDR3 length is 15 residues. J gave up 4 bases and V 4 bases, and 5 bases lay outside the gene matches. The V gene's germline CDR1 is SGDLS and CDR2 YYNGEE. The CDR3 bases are TGTGCCAGCAGCAGCCTAGCGGGAGGTTCAGATACGCAGTATTTT. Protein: CASSSLAGGSDTQYF.

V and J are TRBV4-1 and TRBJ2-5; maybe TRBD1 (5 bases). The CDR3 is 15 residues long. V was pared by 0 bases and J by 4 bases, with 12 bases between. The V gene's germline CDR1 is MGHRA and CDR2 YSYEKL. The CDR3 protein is CASSQELVRAETQYF. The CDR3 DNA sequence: TGCGCCAGCAGCCAAGAGTTAGTCAGGGCAGAGACCCAGTACTTC.

The CDR3 bases are TGTGCCAGCAGCGAAACCGGGACTTCCAATGAGCAGTTCTTC. Translating gives CASSETGTSNEQFF. The chain is built from TRBV9 and TRBJ2-1, with a tentative D call TRBD2 (6 bases). The CDR3 spans 14 residues. CDR1 is SGDLS and CDR2 is YYNGEE in the germline V gene. Trimming took 3 bases from V and 6 from J, leaving 13 bases between them.

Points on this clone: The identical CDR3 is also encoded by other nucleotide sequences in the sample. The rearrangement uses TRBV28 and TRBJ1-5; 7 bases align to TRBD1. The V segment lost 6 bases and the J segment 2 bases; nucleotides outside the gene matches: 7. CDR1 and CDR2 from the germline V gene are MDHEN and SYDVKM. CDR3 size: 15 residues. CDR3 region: CASSLGGAGNQPQHF. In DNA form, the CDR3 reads TGTGCCAGCAGCCTAGGGGGCGCAGGCAATCAGCCCCAGCATTTT.

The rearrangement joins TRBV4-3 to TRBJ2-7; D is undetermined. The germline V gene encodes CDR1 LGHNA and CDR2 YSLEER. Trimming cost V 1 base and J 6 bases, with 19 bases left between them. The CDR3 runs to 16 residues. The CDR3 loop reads CASSQVLFIPGVEQYF. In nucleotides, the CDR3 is TGCGCCAGCAGCCAAGTCCTTTTCATCCCTGGAGTCGAGCAGTACTTC.